One and the same sample provided the 22 T cell receptor beta chains below, sequenced in a study of T cell responses to AZD1222 COVID-19 vaccine. TCRdb's copy holds only in-frame clones and misses some; the assay was immunoSEQ multiplex PCR. The table lists about 56,000 clones, 70% to 90% of them singletons. The sample consisted of peripheral blood, taken on day 0 of AZD1222 vaccination. The receptors shown here come from an adult in good health.

The J gene is TRBJ1-2, the V gene TRBV4-2, with 11 nucleotides matching TRBD1. Trimming cost V 1 base and J 7 bases; bases outside gene matches: 8. The CDR3 runs to 16 residues. CDR1 and CDR2 from the germline V gene are LGHNA and YNFKEQ. CDR3 loop: CASSQARGQGASGYTF. CDR3 DNA: TGTGCCAGCAGCCAAGCCCGTGGACAGGGGGCCTCTGGCTACACCTTC.

The table lists this clone with a few counts. The chain has TRBV6-5 and TRBJ1-2, with TRBD1 as a possible D gene (5 bases). The V gene lost 2 bases and the J gene lost 1 base, with 8 bases spanning the gap. The CDR3 has 14 residues. Germline lookup yields CDR1 MNHEY and CDR2 SVGAGI. This CDR3 reads CASSYVQGNYGYTF. The CDR3, as DNA: TGTGCCAGCAGTTACGTGCAGGGTAACTATGGCTACACCTTC.

The rearrangement links TRBV13 to TRBJ1-3; no clear D. CDR3 length: 14 amino acids. Germline V gene lookup returns CDR1 PRHDT and CDR2 FYEKMQ (reference sequence). V lost 4 bases and J 6 bases, leaving 13 bases between the germline ends. The chain's CDR3 is CASSSYTEKNTIYF. The CDR3 DNA is TGTGCCAGCAGCTCCTACACGGAAAAAAACACCATATATTTT. The full variable domain, its missing parts supplied by reference TRBV13 and TRBJ1-3, is AAGVIQSPRHLIKEKRETATLKCYPIPRHDTVYWYQQGPGQDPQFLISFYEKMQSDKGSIPDRFSAQQFSDYHSELNMSSLELGDSALYFCASSSYTEKNTIYFGEGSWLTVV.

This clone was seen once. This sequence joins TRBV28 and TRBJ1-4; D is perhaps TRBD1 (5 bases). Between the trimmed V and J ends, which lost 2 bases and 5 bases, there was a span of 12 bases. Germline-derived CDR1 and CDR2 are MDHEN and SYDVKM. The CDR3 sequence is 15 residues long. The CDR3 region has the DNA TGTGCCAGCAGTTTACCGGGACGGCTAAATGAAAAACTGTTTTTT. Its protein is CASSLPGRLNEKLFF.

The chain has TRBV5-6 and TRBJ2-2; D is ambiguous. The length of the CDR3 is 12 residues. The germline V gene has CDR1 SGHDT and CDR2 YYEEEE. Trimming stripped 4 bases from V and 4 bases from J, with 5 bases between. The CDR3 sequence: CASSPGTGELFF. CDR3 coding DNA: TGTGCCAGCAGCCCCGGCACCGGGGAGCTGTTTTTT.

The genes are TRBV2 and TRBJ1-4; D is unresolved. Per the germline V gene, CDR1 is SNHLY and CDR2 is FYNNEI. The CDR3 covers 12 residues. V gave up 1 base and J gave up 10 bases, with 7 bases separating them. The CDR3 is CASSEGEIKLFF. DNA of the CDR3: TGTGCCAGCAGTGAAGGGGAGATAAAACTGTTTTTT.

This sequence joins TRBV27 and TRBJ2-3; perhaps D is TRBD1 or TRBD2 (6 bases each). The CDR3 sequence is 14 residues long. Between the trimmed V and J ends, which lost 3 bases and 5 bases, there was a span of 12 bases. CDR1 is MNHEY and CDR2 is SMNVEV in the germline V gene (reference sequence). The CDR3 protein is CASSFVGGGDTQYF. The CDR3, as DNA: TGTGCCAGCAGTTTTGTAGGAGGGGGAGATACGCAGTATTTT.

This clone has a single count. This sequence joins TRBV6-2 or TRBV6-3 and TRBJ1-1; the D gene is possibly TRBD1 (6 bases). The CDR3 sequence is 14 residues long. Trimming cost V 6 bases and J 0 bases, with 11 bases left between them. Germline values: CDR1 MNHEY, CDR2 SVGEGT. The CDR3 is CASSTRQVNTEAFF. CDR3 DNA sequence: TGTGCCAGCAGCACTCGACAGGTGAACACTGAAGCTTTCTTT.

The chain combines TRBV28 with TRBJ2-7; a possible D gene is TRBD1 (6 bases). V lost 3 bases and J lost 3, with 9 bases in between. Germline-derived CDR1 and CDR2 are MDHEN and SYDVKM. This CDR3 contains 13 residues. The CDR3 loop is CASSLGAFYEQYF. The CDR3 region has the DNA TGTGCCAGCAGTTTGGGGGCTTTCTACGAGCAGTACTTC.

The rearrangement joins TRBV7-8 to TRBJ2-1, with a weak D call TRBD2 (6 bases). This CDR3 has 17 residues. The V gene's germline CDR1 is SGHVS and CDR2 FQNEAQ. The V and J ends lost 1 base and 6 bases respectively, with 19 bases between them. The CDR3 sequence: CASSLGLARGLSNEQFF. The CDR3 coding sequence is TGTGCCAGCAGCTTAGGTCTAGCGCGGGGCCTCTCCAATGAGCAGTTCTTC.

The genes are TRBV28 and TRBJ2-7, with D uncertain. This CDR3 is 13 amino acids long. Germline lookup yields CDR1 MDHEN and CDR2 SYDVKM. The germline V and J ends were trimmed by 1 base and 3 bases, with 7 bases remaining between them. DNA of the CDR3: TGTGCCAGCAGTTTATCAGTCCTCTACGAGCAGTACTTC. Translated, it gives CASSLSVLYEQYF.

The chain joins TRBV5-6 to TRBJ2-7; D call uncertain. Germline V gene lookup returns CDR1 SGHDT and CDR2 YYEEEE. CDR3 length: 13 amino acids. V dropped 0 bases and J dropped 2 bases, with 6 bases sitting between them. CDR3 sequence reads: CASSLAGPYEQYF. CDR3 bases: TGTGCCAGCAGCTTGGCCGGCCCCTACGAGCAGTACTTC.

Turning to this clone: A junction boundary mismatches the germline segment, possibly from a read error. CDR3 residues: CASPPETGLRYEQYF. For the CDR3, the DNA is TGTGCCAGCCCACCAGAAACAGGGCTAAGGTACGAGCAGTACTTC. This chain links TRBV18 with TRBJ2-7; D may be TRBD1 (6 bases). Germline loops: CDR1 KGHSH, CDR2 LQKENI. The CDR3 extends over 15 amino acids.

CDR3 protein: CASSLPGGNYGYTF. DNA for the CDR3: TGTGCCAGCAGCTTACCAGGGGGCAACTATGGCTACACCTTC. The gene calls are TRBV7-9 and TRBJ1-2, with 8 bases lining up with TRBD1. Trimming took 2 bases from V and 2 from J; bases not matched to a gene: 1. CDR1 SEHNR and CDR2 FQNEAQ come from the germline V gene (reference sequence). The CDR3 loop spans 14 amino acids.

This clone was seen more than once but under ten times. The chain couples TRBV14 to TRBJ1-6, with TRBD1 identical over 7 bases. This CDR3 is built from 15 residues. From germline, CDR1 is SGHDN and CDR2 FVKESK. Unmatched junction bases numbered 8, after V lost 3 bases and J lost 9 bases. The CDR3 sequence is CASSHGQEPPSPLHF. In nucleotides, the CDR3 is TGTGCCAGCAGCCACGGACAGGAGCCTCCTTCACCCCTCCACTTT.

J is TRBJ1-3 and V is TRBV30, with D unclear. Trimming shortened V by 0 bases and J by 4 bases, and 13 bases separated the two germline ends. The CDR3 runs 15 residues. Germline lookup yields CDR1 GTSNPN and CDR2 SVGIG (reference sequence). CDR3 DNA: TGTGCCTGGAGTGTACCCGCAGCCTCGGGAAACACCATATATTTT. Amino acid sequence: CAWSVPAASGNTIYF.

This clone was seen a single time. This chain joins TRBV28 and TRBJ1-2, with D uncertain. The CDR3 contains 13 residues. The V and J ends lost 2 bases and 5 bases respectively, with 9 bases between them. Germline V gene lookup returns CDR1 MDHEN and CDR2 SYDVKM. The chain's CDR3 is CASSLTRGYGYTF. The CDR3 DNA reads TGTGCCAGCAGTTTAACTCGGGGTTATGGCTACACCTTC.

The CDR3 loop is CATAESGTYYEQYF. Here the CDR3 DNA reads TGTGCCACTGCCGAGTCCGGGACCTACTACGAGCAGTACTTC. The chain recombines TRBV10-3 with TRBJ2-7; D tentatively fits TRBD1 or TRBD2 (5 bases each). The V end lost 10 bases, the J end lost 3 bases, and 19 bases lay between the germline ends. CDR1 is ENHRY, CDR2 SYGVKD, per germline. The length of the CDR3 is 14 residues.

The V call is TRBV20-1, the J call TRBJ1-2; D gene unclear. Germline values: CDR1 DFQATT, CDR2 SNEGSKA (reference sequence). V was cut by 3 bases and J by 4 bases, with 9 bases left in between. CDR3 length equals 12 residues. This CDR3 reads CSASRGSYGYTF. The CDR3 DNA reads as TGCAGTGCTAGTCGAGGGAGCTATGGCTACACCTTC.

The J gene is TRBJ2-1, the V gene TRBV20-1, with D possibly matching TRBD1 (7 bases). CDR1 is DFQATT and CDR2 is SNEGSKA in the germline V gene (reference sequence). The V end lost 3 bases, the J end lost 4 bases, and 10 bases lay between the germline ends. This CDR3 comprises 13 residues. The CDR3 DNA sequence: TGCAGTGCTAGTGCGGGACAGTACAATGAGCAGTTCTTC. Residues: CSASAGQYNEQFF.

J is TRBJ1-5 and V is TRBV5-7, with TRBD1 identical over 7 bases. TRBV5-7 is treated as an ORF (open reading frame) with a function not yet certain. The CDR3 has 14 amino acids. V shed 3 bases and J 9 bases; nucleotides not matched to a gene: 9. CDR3 DNA sequence: TGTGCCAGCAGCTGTGACAGGGTGTTTGCGCCCCAGCATTTT. This encodes CASSCDRVFAPQHF.

This clone was counted only a few times. V usage is TRBV28 and J usage is TRBJ1-1; D gene unclear. Trimming removed 11 bases from V and 1 base from J, with 8 bases in between. From germline, CDR1 is MDHEN and CDR2 SYDVKM. The CDR3 is 11 amino acids. In DNA form, the CDR3 reads TGTGCCTGTCAGCGGAACACTGAAGCTTTCTTT. Protein: CACQRNTEAFF.